This TCR beta chain was recovered during a study of cytomegalovirus exposure and HLA in healthy donors. Study conclusions and caveats: Altogether, 164 TCR beta chains were recorded as cytomegalovirus-associated.

As for this clone: What it recognizes is unknown.

Trimming removed 4 bases from V and 3 bases from J; junction bases left unmatched: 8. The CDR3 consists of 16 residues. Per the germline V gene, CDR1 is SGHDN and CDR2 is FVKESK. The study ran its PCR with 60 Vbeta and 13 Jbeta primers. This table comes from immunoSEQ multiplex PCR, and its TCRdb copy is limited to in-frame clones, with some not included. The listing records 150,000 to 200,000 clones. Sequencing input: PBMCs. This receptor was obtained from a young woman in good health and CMV-seropositive. The V call is TRBV14, the J call TRBJ2-1; 8 nucleotides line up with TRBD2. As DNA, the CDR3 is TGTGCCAGCAGCCCCCGGGGGGGGACCAACTACAATGAGCAGTTCTTC. Amino acids: CASSPRGGTNYNEQFF.